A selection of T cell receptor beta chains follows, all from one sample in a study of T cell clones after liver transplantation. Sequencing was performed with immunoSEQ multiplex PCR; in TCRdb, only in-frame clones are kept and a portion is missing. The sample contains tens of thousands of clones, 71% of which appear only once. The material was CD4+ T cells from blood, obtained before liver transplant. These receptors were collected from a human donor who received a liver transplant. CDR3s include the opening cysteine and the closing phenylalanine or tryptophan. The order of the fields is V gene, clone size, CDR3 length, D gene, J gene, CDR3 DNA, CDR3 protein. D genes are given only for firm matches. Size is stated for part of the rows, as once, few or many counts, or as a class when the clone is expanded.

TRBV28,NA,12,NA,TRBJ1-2,TGTGCCAGCAGGCTCGACAGTTATGGCTACACCTTC,CASRLDSYGYTF
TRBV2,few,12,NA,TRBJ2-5,TGTGCCAGCAGCGGGGACCAAGAGACCCAGTACTTC,CASSGDQETQYF
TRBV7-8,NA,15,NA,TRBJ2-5,TGTGCCAGCAGCTTAACAACGGGGTGGAAAGAGACCCAGTACTTC,CASSLTTGWKETQYF
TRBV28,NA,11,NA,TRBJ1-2,TGTGCCAGCATGCGGCTCTGGGGCTACACCTTC,CASMRLWGYTF
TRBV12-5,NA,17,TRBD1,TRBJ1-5,TGTGCTAGTGGTTTCACCGGGACAGGGGTTAGCAATCAGCCCCAGCATTTT,CASGFTGTGVSNQPQHF
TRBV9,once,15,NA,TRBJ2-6,TGTGCCAGCAGCGTACCGAGGGCTGGGGCCAACGTCCTGACTTTC,CASSVPRAGANVLTF
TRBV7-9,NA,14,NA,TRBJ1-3,TGTGCCAGCAGCTATGAGATGACTGGAAACACCATATATTTT,CASSYEMTGNTIYF
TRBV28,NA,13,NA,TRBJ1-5,TGTGCCAGCACCGCCCAGGGTCGTCACCCCCAGCATTTT,CASTAQGRHPQHF
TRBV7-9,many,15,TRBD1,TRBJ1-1,TGTGCCAGCAGCTTAACAGGGGTCAGGAACACTGAAGCTTTCTTT,CASSLTGVRNTEAFF
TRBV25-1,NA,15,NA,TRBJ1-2,TGTGCCAGCAGTCAAGGGGGGGGTAACTACTATGGCTACACCTTC,CASSQGGGNYYGYTF
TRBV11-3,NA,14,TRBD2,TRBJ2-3,TGTGCCAGCAGCCCGGGAGCGGGGGTAGATACGCAGTATTTT,CASSPGAGVDTQYF
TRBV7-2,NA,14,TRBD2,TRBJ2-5,TGTGCCAGCAGCTCGACTAGCGGGGAATGGGCCCAGTACTTC,CASSSTSGEWAQYF
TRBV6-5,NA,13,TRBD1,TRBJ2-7,TGTGCCAGCAGGAAAGGACAGGGCTACGAGCAGTACTTC,CASRKGQGYEQYF
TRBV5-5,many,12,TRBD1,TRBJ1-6,TGTGCCAGCGGACAGGGTAATTCACCCCTCCACTTT,CASGQGNSPLHF
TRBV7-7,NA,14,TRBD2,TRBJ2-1,TGTGCTAGCGGGGTACTGGGAGCCGAGAATGAGCAGTTCTTC,CASGVLGAENEQFF
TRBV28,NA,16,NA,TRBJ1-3,TGTGCCAGCAGGTTAGGAAAGGGAGTCGCTGGAAACACCATATATTTT,CASRLGKGVAGNTIYF
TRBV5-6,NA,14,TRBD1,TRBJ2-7,TGTGCCAGCAGCATAGGACAGGGGCAGGACGAGCAGTACTTC,CASSIGQGQDEQYF
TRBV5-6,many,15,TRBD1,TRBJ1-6,TGTGCCAGCAGCTTGGAGGCAGGGGGCAATTCACCCCTCCACTTT,CASSLEAGGNSPLHF
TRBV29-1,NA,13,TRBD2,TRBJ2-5,TGCATTGGACTAGCGGGGGGTCAAGAGACCCAGTACTTC,CIGLAGGQETQYF
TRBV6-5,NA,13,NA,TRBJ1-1,TGTGCCAGCAGTACGTTCTCGGGCACTGAAGCTTTCTTT,CASSTFSGTEAFF
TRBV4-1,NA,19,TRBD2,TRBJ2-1,TGCGCCAGCAGCCAAGATCTCCCATCTACTAGCGGGGGTTTAAATGAGCAGTTCTTC,CASSQDLPSTSGGLNEQFF
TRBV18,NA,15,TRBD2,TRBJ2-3,TGTGCCAGCTCACTGGCGGGGGGCGGCACAGATACGCAGTATTTT,CASSLAGGGTDTQYF
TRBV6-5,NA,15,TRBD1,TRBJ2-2,TGTGCCGCCTTCGGGACAGGCTACAACACCGGGGAGCTGTTTTTT,CAAFGTGYNTGELFF
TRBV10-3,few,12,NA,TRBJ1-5,TGTGCCATCAGTGAACAAAATCAGCCCCAGCATTTT,CAISEQNQPQHF
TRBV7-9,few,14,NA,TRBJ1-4,TGTGCCAGCAGCCTAGTATCCACTAATGAAAAACTGTTTTTT,CASSLVSTNEKLFF
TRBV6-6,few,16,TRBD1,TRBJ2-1,TGTGCCAGCAGTTACTCAACGGGACAGGGCGGGAATGAGCAGTTCTTC,CASSYSTGQGGNEQFF
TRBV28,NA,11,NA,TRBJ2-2,TGTGCCAGCAGGAGTACCGGGGAGCTGTTTTTT,CASRSTGELFF
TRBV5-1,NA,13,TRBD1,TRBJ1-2,TGCGCCAGCAGCTTCGAGACAGGGTATGGCTACACCTTC,CASSFETGYGYTF
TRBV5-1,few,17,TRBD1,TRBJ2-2,TGCGCCAGCAGCTTGGCCTTGGGACAGTATACCCCCGGGGAGCTGTTTTTT,CASSLALGQYTPGELFF
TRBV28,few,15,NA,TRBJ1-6,TGTGCCAGCAGGGGAGAGCAGCTACGTAATTCACCCCTCCACTTT,CASRGEQLRNSPLHF
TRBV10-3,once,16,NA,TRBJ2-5,TGTGCCATCAGTGGCGGCCTCGGGGAAGGGCAAGAGACCCAGTACTTC,CAISGGLGEGQETQYF
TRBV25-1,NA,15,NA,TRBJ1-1,TGTGCCAGCCGATCCCCCCGGGGCGCGGGGACTGAAGCTTTCTTT,CASRSPRGAGTEAFF
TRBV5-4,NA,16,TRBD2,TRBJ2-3,TGTGCCAGCAGCCGGGCGGCGGGGGGGGGTGGAGATACGCAGTATTTT,CASSRAAGGGGDTQYF
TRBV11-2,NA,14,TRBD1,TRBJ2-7,TGTGCCAGCAGCCGCCAGGGACAGGGGTCCGAGCAGTACTTC,CASSRQGQGSEQYF
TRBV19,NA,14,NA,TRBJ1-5,TGTGCCAGTAGTGGAGGAGCTAGCAATCAGCCCCAGCATTTT,CASSGGASNQPQHF
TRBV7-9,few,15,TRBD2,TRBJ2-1,TGTGCCAGCAGCTTAGTCGCGGGGGGTTACAATGAGCAGTTCTTC,CASSLVAGGYNEQFF
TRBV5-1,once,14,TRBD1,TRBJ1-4,TGCGCCAGCAGCTTCCAGGGGGCGAATGAAAAACTGTTTTTT,CASSFQGANEKLFF
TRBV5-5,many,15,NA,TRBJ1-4,TGTGCCAGCAGCTGGGGAGGGGTGACTAATGAAAAACTGTTTTTT,CASSWGGVTNEKLFF
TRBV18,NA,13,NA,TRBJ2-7,TGTGCCAGCTCACCACCCGGTACCTACGAGCAGTACTTC,CASSPPGTYEQYF
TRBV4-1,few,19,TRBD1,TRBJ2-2,TGCGCCAGCAGCCAAAGGGGGTCAACCGGGACAGGGGGAGCCGGGGAGCTGTTTTTT,CASSQRGSTGTGGAGELFF
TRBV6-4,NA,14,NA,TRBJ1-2,TGTGCCAGCAGTGACCCGCCCGGGGAAGATGGCTACACCTTC,CASSDPPGEDGYTF
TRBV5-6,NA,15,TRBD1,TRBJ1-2,TGTGCCAGCAGCGGACCTAGGACAGGCCTCTATGGCTACACCTTC,CASSGPRTGLYGYTF
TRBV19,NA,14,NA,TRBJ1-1,TGTGCCAGTAGTGAACAGGGATATGGCACTGAAGCTTTCTTT,CASSEQGYGTEAFF
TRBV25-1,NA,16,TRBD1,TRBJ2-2,TGTGCCAGCAGTGAATCCCGGGACAGACCCATAAGGGAGCTGTTTTTT,CASSESRDRPIRELFF
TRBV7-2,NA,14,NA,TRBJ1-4,TGTGCCAGCAGCTTAGCGGGACTGAATGAAAAACTGTTTTTT,CASSLAGLNEKLFF
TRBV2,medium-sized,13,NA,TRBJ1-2,TGTGCCAGCAGTGAAGGTACTAACTATGGCTACACCTTC,CASSEGTNYGYTF
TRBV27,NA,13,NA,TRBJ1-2,TGTGCCAGCAGTTTACAGAGGGACTATGGCTACACCTTC,CASSLQRDYGYTF
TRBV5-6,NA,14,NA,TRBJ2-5,TGTGCCAGCAGCTTGTGGGGCGGCGCCGAGACCCAGTACTTC,CASSLWGGAETQYF
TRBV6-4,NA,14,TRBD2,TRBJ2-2,TGTGCCAGCAGTGAAACTAGCGGGGGAGCGGAGCTGTTTTTT,CASSETSGGAELFF
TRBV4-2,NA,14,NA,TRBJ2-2,TGTGCCAGCAGCCAAGAAACAGTTCGGGGGGAGCTGTTTTTT,CASSQETVRGELFF
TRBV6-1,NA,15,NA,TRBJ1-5,TGTGCCAGCAGTGAAAGTGTGTCGGGTTATCAGCCCCAGCATTTT,CASSESVSGYQPQHF